This T cell receptor (beta chain) is drawn from a study of T-cell memory formation after mild COVID-19. In the study overall: The two donors had largely donor-specific TCR clusters.

TCRdb processed the 5' RACE reads anew with MiXCR; each CDR3 protein has one entry. The table has 89,000 or so distinct CDR3 sequences, roughly 13% seen once. J lost 3 bases, V lost 5 bases, and 6 bases had no gene match. CDR3 length: 14 amino acids. Per the germline V gene, CDR1 is SEHNR and CDR2 is FQNEAQ (reference sequence). This clonotype was detected a few times. This receptor was identified in a man aged 18 to 29 who had mild COVID-19 (a few samples of this study predate the infection). Cell type and time point are not known. The sample taken for sequencing was PBMCs or a T cell subset sorted from them (not recorded which). The chain has TRBV7-9 and TRBJ1-2, with TRBD1 matching 7 bases. CDR3 protein: CASSPTGIDYGYTF. CDR3 nucleotide sequence: TGTGCCAGCAGCCCGACAGGGATCGACTATGGCTACACCTTC.